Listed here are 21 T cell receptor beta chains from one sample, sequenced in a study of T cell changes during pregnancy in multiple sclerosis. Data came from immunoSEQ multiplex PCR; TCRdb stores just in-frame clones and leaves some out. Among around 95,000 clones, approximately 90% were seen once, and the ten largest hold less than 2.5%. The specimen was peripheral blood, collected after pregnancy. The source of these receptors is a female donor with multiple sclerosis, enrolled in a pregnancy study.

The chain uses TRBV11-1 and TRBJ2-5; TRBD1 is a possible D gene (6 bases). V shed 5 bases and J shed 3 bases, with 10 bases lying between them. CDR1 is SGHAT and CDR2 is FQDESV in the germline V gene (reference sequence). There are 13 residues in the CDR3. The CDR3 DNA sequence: TGTGCCAGCAGCCTTGGACAGAAAGAGACCCAGTACTTC. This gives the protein CASSLGQKETQYF. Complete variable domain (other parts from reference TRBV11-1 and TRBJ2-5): EAEVAQSPRYKITEKSQAVAFWCDPISGHATLYWYRQILGQGPELLVQFQDESVVDDSQLPKDRFSAERLKGVDSTLKIQPAELGDSAMYLCASSLGQKETQYFGPGTRLLVL.

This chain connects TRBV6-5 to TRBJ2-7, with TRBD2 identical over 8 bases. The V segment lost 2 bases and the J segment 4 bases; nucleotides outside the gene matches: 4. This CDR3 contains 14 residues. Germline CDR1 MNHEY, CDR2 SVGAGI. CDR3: CASSYESGGYEQYF. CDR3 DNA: TGTGCCAGCAGTTACGAAAGCGGGGGATACGAGCAGTACTTC.

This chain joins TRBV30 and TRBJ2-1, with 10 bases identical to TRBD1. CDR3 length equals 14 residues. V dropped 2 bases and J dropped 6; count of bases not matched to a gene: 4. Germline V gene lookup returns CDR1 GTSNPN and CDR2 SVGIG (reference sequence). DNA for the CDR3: TGTGCCTGGAGTTTCGGACAGGGGGTCAATGAGCAGTTCTTC. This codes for CAWSFGQGVNEQFF.

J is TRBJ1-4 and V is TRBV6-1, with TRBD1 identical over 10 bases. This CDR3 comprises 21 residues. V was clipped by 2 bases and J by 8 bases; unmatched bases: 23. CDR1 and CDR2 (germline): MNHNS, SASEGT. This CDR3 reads CASSEILTVTGGAGLGEKLFF. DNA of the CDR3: TGTGCCAGCAGTGAAATTCTTACGGTGACAGGGGGCGCTGGTCTCGGGGAAAAACTGTTTTTT.

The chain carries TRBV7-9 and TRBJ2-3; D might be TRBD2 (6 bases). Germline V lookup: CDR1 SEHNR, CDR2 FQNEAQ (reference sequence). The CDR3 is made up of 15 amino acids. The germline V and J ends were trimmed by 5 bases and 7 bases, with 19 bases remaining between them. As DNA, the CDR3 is TGTGCCAGCAGCCCAAGGAAATCGGCGGGGAATACGCAGTATTTT. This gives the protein CASSPRKSAGNTQYF.

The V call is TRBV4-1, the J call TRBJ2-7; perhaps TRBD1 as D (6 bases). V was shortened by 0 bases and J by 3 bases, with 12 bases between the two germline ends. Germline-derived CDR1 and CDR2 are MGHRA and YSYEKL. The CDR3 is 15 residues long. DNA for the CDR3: TGCGCCAGCAGCCAAGATTGGGCAGGGGACTACGAGCAGTACTTC. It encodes CASSQDWAGDYEQYF.

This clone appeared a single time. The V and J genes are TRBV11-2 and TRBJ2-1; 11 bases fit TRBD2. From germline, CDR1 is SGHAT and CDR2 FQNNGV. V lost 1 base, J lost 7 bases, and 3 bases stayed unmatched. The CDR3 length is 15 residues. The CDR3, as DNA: TGTGCCAGCAGCTTAGGACTAGCGGGAAGTAATGAGCAGTTCTTC. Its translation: CASSLGLAGSNEQFF.

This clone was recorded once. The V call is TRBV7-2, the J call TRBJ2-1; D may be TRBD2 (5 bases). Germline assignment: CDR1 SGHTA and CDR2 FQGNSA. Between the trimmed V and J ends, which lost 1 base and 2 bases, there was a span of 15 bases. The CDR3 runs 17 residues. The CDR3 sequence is CASSLVGATHTYNEQFF. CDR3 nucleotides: TGTGCCAGCAGCTTAGTGGGAGCGACTCACACCTACAATGAGCAGTTCTTC. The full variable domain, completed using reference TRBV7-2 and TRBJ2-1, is GAGVSQSPSNKVTEKGKDVELRCDPISGHTALYWYRQSLGQGLEFLIYFQGNSAPDKSGLPSDRFSAERTGGSVSTLTIQRTQQEDSAVYLCASSLVGATHTYNEQFFGPGTRLTVL.

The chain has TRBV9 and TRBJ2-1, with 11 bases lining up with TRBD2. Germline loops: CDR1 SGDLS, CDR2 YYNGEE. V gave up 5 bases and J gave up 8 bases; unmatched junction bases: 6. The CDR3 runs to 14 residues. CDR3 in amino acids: CASRGTSGGHEQFF. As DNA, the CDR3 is TGTGCCAGCAGAGGCACTAGCGGGGGTCATGAGCAGTTCTTC.

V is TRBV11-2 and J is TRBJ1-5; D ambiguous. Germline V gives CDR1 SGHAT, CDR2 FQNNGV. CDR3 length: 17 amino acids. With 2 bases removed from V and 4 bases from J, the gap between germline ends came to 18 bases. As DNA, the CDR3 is TGTGCCAGCAGCTTATCGCTAATTGCAGGTCGTAATCAGCCCCAGCATTTT. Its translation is CASSLSLIAGRNQPQHF.

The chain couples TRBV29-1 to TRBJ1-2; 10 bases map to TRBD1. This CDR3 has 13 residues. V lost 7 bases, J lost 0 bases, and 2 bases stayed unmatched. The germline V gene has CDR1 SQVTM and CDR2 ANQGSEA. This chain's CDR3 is CSAGTGANYGYTF. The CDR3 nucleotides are TGCAGCGCCGGGACAGGGGCTAACTATGGCTACACCTTC.

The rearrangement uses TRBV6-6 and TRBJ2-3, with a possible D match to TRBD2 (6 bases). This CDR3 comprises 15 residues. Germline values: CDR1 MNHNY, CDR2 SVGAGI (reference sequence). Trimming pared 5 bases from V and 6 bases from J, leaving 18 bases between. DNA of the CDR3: TGTGCCAGCAGTCCCTTACTAGCTATGTTGGATACGCAGTATTTT. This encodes CASSPLLAMLDTQYF.

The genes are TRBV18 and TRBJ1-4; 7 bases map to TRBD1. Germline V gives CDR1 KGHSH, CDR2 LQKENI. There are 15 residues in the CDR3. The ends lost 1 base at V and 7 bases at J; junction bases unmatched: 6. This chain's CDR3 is CASSPHRGVGEKLFF. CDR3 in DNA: TGTGCCAGCTCACCACACAGGGGTGTGGGTGAAAAACTGTTTTTT.

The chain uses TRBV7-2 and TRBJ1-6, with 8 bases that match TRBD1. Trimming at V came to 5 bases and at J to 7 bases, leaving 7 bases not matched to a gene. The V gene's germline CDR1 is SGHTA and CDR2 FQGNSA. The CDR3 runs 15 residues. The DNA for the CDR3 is TGTGCCAGCAGCGCACAAACAGGGGGGAATTCACCCCTCCACTTT. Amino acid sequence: CASSAQTGGNSPLHF.

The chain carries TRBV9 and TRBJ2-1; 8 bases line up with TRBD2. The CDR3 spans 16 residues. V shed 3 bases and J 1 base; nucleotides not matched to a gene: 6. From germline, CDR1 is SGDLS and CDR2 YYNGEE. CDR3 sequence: CASSAPSGRSYNEQFF. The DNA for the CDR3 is TGTGCCAGCAGCGCCCCGAGCGGGAGATCCTACAATGAGCAGTTCTTC.

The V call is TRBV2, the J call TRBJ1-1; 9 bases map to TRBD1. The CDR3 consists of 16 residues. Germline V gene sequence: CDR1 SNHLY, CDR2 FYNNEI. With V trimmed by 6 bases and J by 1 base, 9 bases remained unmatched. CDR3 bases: TGTGCCAGCAGGGTGGGACAGGGTATTGGGAACACTGAAGCTTTCTTT. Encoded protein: CASRVGQGIGNTEAFF.

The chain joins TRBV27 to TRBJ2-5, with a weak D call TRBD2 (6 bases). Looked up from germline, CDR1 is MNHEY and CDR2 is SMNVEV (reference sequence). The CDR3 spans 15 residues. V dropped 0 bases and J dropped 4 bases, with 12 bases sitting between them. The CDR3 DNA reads TGTGCCAGCAGTTTATCGGGGAAGGGAGGAGAGACCCAGTACTTC. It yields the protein CASSLSGKGGETQYF.

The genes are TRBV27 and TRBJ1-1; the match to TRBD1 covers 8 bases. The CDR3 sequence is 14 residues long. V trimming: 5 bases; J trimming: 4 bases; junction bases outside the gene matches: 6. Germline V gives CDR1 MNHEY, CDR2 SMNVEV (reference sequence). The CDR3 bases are TGTGCCAGCAGTCATGGACAGGGCAGCACTGAAGCTTTCTTT. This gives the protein CASSHGQGSTEAFF.

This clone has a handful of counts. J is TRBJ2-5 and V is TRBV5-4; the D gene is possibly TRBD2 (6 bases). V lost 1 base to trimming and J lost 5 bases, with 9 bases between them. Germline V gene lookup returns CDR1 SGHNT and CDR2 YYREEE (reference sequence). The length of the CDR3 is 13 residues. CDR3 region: CASSLPGGETQYF. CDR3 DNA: TGTGCCAGCAGCTTGCCCGGGGGTGAGACCCAGTACTTC.

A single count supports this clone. CDR3 sequence reads: CASRSTGVGDTQYF. CDR3 bases: TGTGCCAGCAGGTCCACGGGGGTGGGAGATACGCAGTATTTT. The V and J genes are TRBV5-4 and TRBJ2-3, with D perhaps TRBD2 (6 bases). The germline CDR1 and CDR2 sequences are SGHNT and YYREEE (reference sequence). The V gene lost 5 bases and the J gene lost 5 bases, with 15 bases spanning the gap. The CDR3 totals 14 residues.

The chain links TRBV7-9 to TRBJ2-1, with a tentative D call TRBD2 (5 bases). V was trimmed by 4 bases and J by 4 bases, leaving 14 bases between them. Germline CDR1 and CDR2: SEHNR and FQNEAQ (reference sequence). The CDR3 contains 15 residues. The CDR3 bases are TGTGCCAGCAGCTATTCCGGACGGGGATACAATGAGCAGTTCTTC. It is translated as CASSYSGRGYNEQFF.